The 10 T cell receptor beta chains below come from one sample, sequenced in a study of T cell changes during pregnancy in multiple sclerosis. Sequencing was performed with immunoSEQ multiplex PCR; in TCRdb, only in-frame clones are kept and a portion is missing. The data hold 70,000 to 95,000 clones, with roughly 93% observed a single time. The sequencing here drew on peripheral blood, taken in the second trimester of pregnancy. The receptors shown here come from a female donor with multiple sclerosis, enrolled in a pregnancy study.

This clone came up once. CDR3 nucleotide sequence: TGCGCCAGCAGTGAGACCCGGGAGGGGGTGTTCCAGTACTTC. It codes for CASSETREGVFQYF. J is TRBJ2-5 and V is TRBV10-2; 8 positions agree with TRBD2. Per the germline V gene, CDR1 is WSHSY and CDR2 is SAAADI. The CDR3 is 14 residues long. V shed 2 bases, J shed 10 bases, and the junction held 9 bases outside the gene matches.

The CDR3 reads CASSSRQEYQETQYF. Written as DNA, the CDR3 is TGTGCCAGCAGTTCCCGACAGGAGTACCAAGAGACCCAGTACTTC. The genes are TRBV27 and TRBJ2-5; D perhaps matches TRBD1 (6 bases). In germline, CDR1 is MNHEY, CDR2 SMNVEV (reference sequence). This CDR3 contains 15 residues. V shed 4 bases and J shed 0 bases, with 12 bases lying between them.

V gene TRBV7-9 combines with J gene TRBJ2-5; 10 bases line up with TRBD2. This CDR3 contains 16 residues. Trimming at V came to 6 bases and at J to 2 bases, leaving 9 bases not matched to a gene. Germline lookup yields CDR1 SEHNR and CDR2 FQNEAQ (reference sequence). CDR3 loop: CASSVGTSVIQETQYF. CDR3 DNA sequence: TGTGCCAGCAGTGTCGGGACTAGCGTGATACAAGAGACCCAGTACTTC. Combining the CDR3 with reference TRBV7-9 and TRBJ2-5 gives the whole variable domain DTGVSQNPRHKITKRGQNVTFRCDPISEHNRLYWYRQTLGQGPEFLTYFQNEAQLEKSRLLSDRFSAERPKGSFSTLEIQRTEQGDSAMYLCASSVGTSVIQETQYFGPGTRLLVL.

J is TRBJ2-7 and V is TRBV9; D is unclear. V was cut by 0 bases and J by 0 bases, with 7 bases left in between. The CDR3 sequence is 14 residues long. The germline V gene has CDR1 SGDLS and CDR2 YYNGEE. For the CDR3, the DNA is TGTGCCAGCAGCGTAGACTTAAGCTCCTACGAGCAGTACTTC. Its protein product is CASSVDLSSYEQYF.

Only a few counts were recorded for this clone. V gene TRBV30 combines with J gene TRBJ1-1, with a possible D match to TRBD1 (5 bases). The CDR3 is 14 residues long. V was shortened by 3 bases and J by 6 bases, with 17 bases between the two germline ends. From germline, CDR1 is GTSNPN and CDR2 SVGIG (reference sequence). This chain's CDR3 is CAWRSQGGWAEAFF. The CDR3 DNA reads TGTGCCTGGAGATCTCAGGGTGGTTGGGCTGAAGCTTTCTTT.

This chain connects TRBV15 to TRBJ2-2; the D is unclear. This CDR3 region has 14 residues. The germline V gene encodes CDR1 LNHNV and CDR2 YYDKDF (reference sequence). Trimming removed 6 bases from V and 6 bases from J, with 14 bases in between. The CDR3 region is CATRTPFESGELFF. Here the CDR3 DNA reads TGTGCCACCAGGACACCCTTTGAGTCCGGGGAGCTGTTTTTT.

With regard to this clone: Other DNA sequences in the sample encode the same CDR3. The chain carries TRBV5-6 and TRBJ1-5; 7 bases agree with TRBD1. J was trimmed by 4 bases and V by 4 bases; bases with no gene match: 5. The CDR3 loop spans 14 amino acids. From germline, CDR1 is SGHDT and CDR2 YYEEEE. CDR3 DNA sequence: TGTGCCAGCAGCGGAGGGACAGCGAATCAGCCCCAGCATTTT. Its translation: CASSGGTANQPQHF. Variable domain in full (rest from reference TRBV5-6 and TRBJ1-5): DAGVTQSPTHLIKTRGQQVTLRCSPKSGHDTVSWYQQALGQGPQFIFQYYEEEERQRGNFPDRFSGHQFPNYSSELNVNALLLGDSALYLCASSGGTANQPQHFGDGTRLSIL.

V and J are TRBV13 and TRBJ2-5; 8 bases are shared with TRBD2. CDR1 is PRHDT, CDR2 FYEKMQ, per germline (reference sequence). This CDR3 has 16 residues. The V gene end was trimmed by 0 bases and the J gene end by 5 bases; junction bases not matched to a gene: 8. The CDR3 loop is CASSLGAGGGRETQYF. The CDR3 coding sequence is TGTGCCAGCAGCTTAGGTGCGGGGGGAGGCCGTGAGACCCAGTACTTC.

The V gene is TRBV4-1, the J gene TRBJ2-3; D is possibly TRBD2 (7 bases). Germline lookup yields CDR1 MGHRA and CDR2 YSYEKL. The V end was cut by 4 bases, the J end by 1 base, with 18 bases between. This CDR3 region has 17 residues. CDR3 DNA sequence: TGCGCCAGCAGCCCCCCCCCGCGGGGGCTGGGCACAGATACGCAGTATTTT. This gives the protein CASSPPPRGLGTDTQYF.

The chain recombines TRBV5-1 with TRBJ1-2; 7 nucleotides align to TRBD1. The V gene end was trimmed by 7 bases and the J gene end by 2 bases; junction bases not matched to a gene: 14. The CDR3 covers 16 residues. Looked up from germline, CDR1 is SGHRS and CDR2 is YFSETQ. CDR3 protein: CASGTPPKQGNYGYTF. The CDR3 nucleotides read TGCGCCAGCGGAACACCTCCCAAACAGGGGAACTATGGCTACACCTTC. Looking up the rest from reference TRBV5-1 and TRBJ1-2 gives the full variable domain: KAGVTQTPRYLIKTRGQQVTLSCSPISGHRSVSWYQQTPGQGLQFLFEYFSETQRNKGNFPGRFSGRQFSNSRSEMNVSTLELGDSALYLCASGTPPKQGNYGYTFGSGTRLTVV.